One and the same sample provided the 15 T cell receptor beta chains below, sequenced in a study of OX40 agonist ivuxolimab in advanced cancers. Assay: immunoSEQ multiplex PCR; the TCRdb copy retains only in-frame clones and omits some. The sample lists under 100,000 clones, approximately 80% occurring once. The specimen comprised CD4+ or CD8+ T cells sorted from blood, sampled in a trial of the OX40 agonist ivuxolimab. The receptors come from an adult with an advanced solid tumor such as melanoma, head and neck, liver or kidney cancer.

V gene TRBV12-1 combines with J gene TRBJ2-7; TRBD2 was called by the table and not checked on the DNA. TRBV12-1 is a recognized pseudogene. This CDR3 contains 14 residues. CDR3 in amino acids: CASSFHGGIGEQYF. CDR3 nucleotides: TGTGCCAGCAGTTTTCATGGCGGGATCGGTGAGCAGTACTTC.

The chain carries TRBV28 and TRBJ1-1; tentative D call: TRBD1 (6 bases). The CDR3 totals 16 residues. The germline V and J ends were trimmed by 3 bases and 2 bases, with 16 bases remaining between them. CDR1 is MDHEN, CDR2 SYDVKM, per germline. The CDR3 sequence is CASSLVRGARNTEAFF. The CDR3 nucleotides are TGTGCCAGCAGTTTGGTTCGGGGGGCCAGAAACACTGAAGCTTTCTTT.

This clone was seen a few times. The chain joins TRBV28 to TRBJ1-2; D ambiguous. Between the trimmed V and J ends, which lost 8 bases and 2 bases, there was a span of 6 bases. Germline V gene data show CDR1 as MDHEN and CDR2 as SYDVKM. The CDR3 consists of 11 residues. CDR3 amino acids: CASQTNYGYTF. Written as DNA, the CDR3 is TGTGCCAGCCAAACCAACTATGGCTACACCTTC.

The chain couples TRBV11-3 to TRBJ2-1; TRBD2 matches 10 bases. The ends lost 3 bases at V and 5 bases at J; junction bases unmatched: 4. This CDR3 is built from 15 residues. Germline V lookup: CDR1 SGHNT, CDR2 YENEEA. The chain's CDR3 is CASSLGTSGDNEQFF. Here the CDR3 DNA reads TGTGCCAGCAGCTTGGGCACTAGCGGGGACAATGAGCAGTTCTTC.

The chain uses TRBV10-3 and TRBJ2-5; D not resolved. This CDR3 has 13 amino acids. Trimming cost V 5 bases and J 5 bases, with 12 bases left between them. CDR1 is ENHRY, CDR2 SYGVKD, per germline. The CDR3 is CAISFDLVETQYF. DNA of the CDR3: TGTGCCATCAGTTTCGACTTGGTGGAGACCCAGTACTTC.

V and J are TRBV28 and TRBJ2-1; 9 positions match TRBD1. This CDR3 spans 16 amino acids. V dropped 4 bases and J dropped 2; count of bases not matched to a gene: 6. CDR1 is MDHEN and CDR2 is SYDVKM in the germline V gene. CDR3 sequence: CASSYRQGDPYNEQFF. The CDR3 DNA is TGTGCCAGCAGTTACCGACAGGGGGACCCCTACAATGAGCAGTTCTTC.

The chain uses TRBV27 and TRBJ2-5; 7 nucleotides match TRBD1. The germline CDR1 and CDR2 sequences are MNHEY and SMNVEV (reference sequence). The length of the CDR3 is 13 residues. J was trimmed by 2 bases and V by 6 bases; bases with no gene match: 3. The CDR3 sequence is CASSDRVQETQYF. As DNA, the CDR3 is TGTGCCAGCAGCGACAGGGTTCAAGAGACCCAGTACTTC.

The chain carries TRBV15 and TRBJ1-2, with 8 bases fitting TRBD1. The trim removed 5 bases at V and 4 bases at J, leaving 3 bases unmatched. The V gene's germline CDR1 is LNHNV and CDR2 YYDKDF (reference sequence). This CDR3 contains 13 residues. The CDR3 DNA sequence: TGTGCCACCAGCCAGGACAGGGTCTATGGCTACACCTTC. It specifies CATSQDRVYGYTF.

The rearrangement links TRBV6-5 to TRBJ1-2, with 12 bases lining up with TRBD1. V lost 8 bases, J lost 8 bases, and 6 bases stayed unmatched. The CDR3 has 13 residues. The germline V gene has CDR1 MNHEY and CDR2 SVGAGI. The CDR3 sequence: CASEGQGAGGYTF. The CDR3 nucleotides read TGTGCCAGCGAGGGACAGGGGGCTGGAGGCTACACCTTC.

J is TRBJ1-5 and V is TRBV7-9; 9 bases are shared with TRBD1. The germline gives CDR1 SEHNR, CDR2 FQNEAQ (reference sequence). J was trimmed by 9 bases and V by 1 base; bases with no gene match: 7. This CDR3 spans 15 amino acids. The CDR3, as DNA: TGTGCCAGCAGCTTAGGGACAGGGGAATTGCGGCCCCAGCATTTT. Encoded protein: CASSLGTGELRPQHF.

The V call is TRBV9, the J call TRBJ2-5; D unclear. The ends were cut back, 0 bases at V and 2 bases at J, with 11 bases in the middle. Germline V gene sequence: CDR1 SGDLS, CDR2 YYNGEE. The CDR3 is made up of 15 amino acids. The CDR3 region has the DNA TGTGCCAGCAGCGTAGAACGGTCACCTCAAGAGACCCAGTACTTC. This gives the protein CASSVERSPQETQYF.

This CDR3 is CASSTTSGRAVSTDTQYF. CDR3 DNA: TGTGCCAGCAGCACGACTAGCGGGAGGGCTGTAAGCACAGATACGCAGTATTTT. The chain uses TRBV7-2 and TRBJ2-3; 14 nucleotides line up with TRBD2. The CDR3 consists of 18 residues. V was pared by 5 bases and J by 0 bases, with 7 bases of the junction left unmatched. Germline CDR1 and CDR2: SGHTA and FQGNSA.

This sequence joins TRBV2 and TRBJ2-3; tentative D call: TRBD2 (5 bases). The V end lost 3 bases, the J end lost 1 base, and 14 bases lay between the germline ends. The germline V gene encodes CDR1 SNHLY and CDR2 FYNNEI. The CDR3 runs 16 residues. Here the CDR3 reads CASSDLGVSGTDTQYF. DNA of the CDR3: TGTGCCAGCAGTGATCTCGGGGTTTCGGGCACAGATACGCAGTATTTT.

The V gene is TRBV30, the J gene TRBJ2-1, with D tentatively TRBD2 (7 bases). Germline loops: CDR1 GTSNPN, CDR2 SVGIG (reference sequence). The CDR3 is 14 residues long. V was shortened by 2 bases and J by 6 bases, with 14 bases between the two germline ends. The CDR3 reads CAWSSGGQVNEQFF. CDR3 sequence (DNA): TGTGCCTGGAGTTCCGGGGGGCAGGTCAATGAGCAGTTCTTC.

The chain is built from TRBV19 and TRBJ1-2, with 10 bases that match TRBD1. The junction had 12 bases not matched to a gene; V was cut back by 4 bases and J by 4 bases. The CDR3 covers 17 residues. The V gene's germline CDR1 is LNHDA and CDR2 SQIVND (reference sequence). In DNA, the CDR3 is TGTGCCAGTAGTACAAGCTTCGGGACAGGGGCTTCCTATGGCTACACCTTC. This encodes CASSTSFGTGASYGYTF.